The 25 T cell receptor beta chains below were found in one sample sequenced in a study of cytomegalovirus exposure and HLA in healthy donors. The PCR employed 60 Vbeta primers together with 13 Jbeta primers. The method was immunoSEQ multiplex PCR; TCRdb's version includes in-frame clones alone and lacks a portion of them. This repertoire shows about 150,000 clones, roughly 85% found once; its top ten account for 1.5% to 2%. Sequenced material: PBMCs. All receptors come from a woman younger than 45 in good health and CMV-seronegative.

The gene calls are TRBV7-3 and TRBJ1-6, with D possibly matching TRBD1 (6 bases). This CDR3 is built from 17 residues. Germline V gene sequence: CDR1 SGHTA, CDR2 FQGTGA. Trimming took 2 bases from V and 7 from J, leaving 18 bases between them. The CDR3 sequence is CASSLQGPSVGNSPLHF. Written as DNA, the CDR3 is TGTGCCAGCAGCTTACAGGGGCCCTCGGTGGGGAATTCACCCCTCCACTTT.

The chain employs TRBV5-4 and TRBJ2-5; 8 positions match TRBD1. The end of the DNA fits TRBJ2-7 better, so the J call may be wrong. The CDR3 loop spans 14 amino acids. Germline lookup yields CDR1 SGHNT and CDR2 YYREEE (reference sequence). The chain's CDR3 is CASSLGQGRDEQYF. For the CDR3, the DNA is TGTGCCAGCAGCCTCGGACAGGGCCGGGACGAGCAGTACTTC.

The V gene is TRBV27, the J gene TRBJ2-7; 9 bases agree with TRBD1. The CDR3 spans 15 residues. The germline V gene has CDR1 MNHEY and CDR2 SMNVEV (reference sequence). V was clipped by 0 bases and J by 3 bases; unmatched bases: 3. The CDR3 nucleotides are TGTGCCAGCAGTTTATCCGGGGACAGGGTCTACGAGCAGTACTTC. Protein product: CASSLSGDRVYEQYF.

In its sample, this clone was seen a few times. The chain joins TRBV2 to TRBJ1-4, with D unresolved. Germline loops: CDR1 SNHLY, CDR2 FYNNEI. V lost 4 bases and J 8 bases, leaving 14 bases between the germline ends. This CDR3 has 14 residues. This CDR3 reads CASSVEDSGEKLFF. The CDR3 region has the DNA TGTGCCAGCAGTGTAGAGGACTCGGGGGAAAAACTGTTTTTT.

The V call is TRBV4-2, the J call TRBJ2-1; D gene uncertain. Germline assignment: CDR1 LGHNA and CDR2 YNFKEQ. This CDR3 spans 12 amino acids. Trimming took off 4 bases at V and 5 bases at J, with 6 bases between the two ends. The CDR3: CASSPPNNEQFF. CDR3 DNA sequence: TGTGCCAGCAGCCCTCCTAACAATGAGCAGTTCTTC.

This chain uses TRBV6-6 with TRBJ1-6, with D possibly TRBD1 on 5 matching bases. Trimming stripped 2 bases from V and 9 bases from J, with 11 bases between. From germline, CDR1 is MNHNY and CDR2 SVGAGI (reference sequence). CDR3 size: 14 residues. DNA of the CDR3: TGTGCCAGCAGTTACGGCCAGGGAGGTTCACCCCTCCACTTT. Protein sequence: CASSYGQGGSPLHF.

V and J are TRBV10-3 and TRBJ1-2; D not certain. The CDR3 runs 13 residues. V lost 2 bases and J lost 4, with 8 bases in between. CDR1 is ENHRY, CDR2 SYGVKD, per germline. The CDR3 reads CAISESQFYGYTF. The CDR3 DNA follows: TGTGCCATCAGTGAGAGTCAGTTCTATGGCTACACCTTC.

In this sample, this clone turned up a few times. This chain joins TRBV7-2 and TRBJ2-2; possibly TRBD2 for D (6 bases). V was cut by 5 bases and J by 6 bases, with 13 bases left in between. This CDR3 has 14 residues. CDR1 SGHTA and CDR2 FQGNSA come from the germline V gene. The CDR3 region is CASSPQGGPGELFF. In DNA, the CDR3 is TGTGCCAGCAGCCCTCAGGGAGGTCCCGGGGAGCTGTTTTTT.

A word on this clone: Other DNA sequences of this sample code for an identical CDR3. The V gene is TRBV5-1, the J gene TRBJ2-5; perhaps TRBD2 as D (6 bases). Germline CDR1 reads SGHRS; CDR2 reads YFSETQ. The V and J ends lost 0 bases and 4 bases respectively, with 7 bases between them. The CDR3 runs to 13 residues. CDR3 region: CASSLAGGETQYF. CDR3 in DNA: TGCGCCAGCAGCTTGGCCGGGGGAGAGACCCAGTACTTC. The full variable domain, its missing parts supplied by reference TRBV5-1 and TRBJ2-5, is KAGVTQTPRYLIKTRGQQVTLSCSPISGHRSVSWYQQTPGQGLQFLFEYFSETQRNKGNFPGRFSGRQFSNSRSEMNVSTLELGDSALYLCASSLAGGETQYFGPGTRLLVL.

This clone was counted a few times. This chain joins TRBV7-8 and TRBJ2-1, with TRBD1 matching 7 bases. CDR1 is SGHVS and CDR2 is FQNEAQ in the germline V gene. The V gene end was trimmed by 5 bases and the J gene end by 7 bases; junction bases not matched to a gene: 5. This CDR3 has 13 amino acids. CDR3 sequence (DNA): TGTGCCAGCAGCCGCGAACAGGGGAATGAGCAGTTCTTC. Translating gives CASSREQGNEQFF.

In its sample, this clone was seen once. V is TRBV5-1 and J is TRBJ2-3; TRBD2 matches at 13 bases. The CDR3 sequence is 16 residues long. CDR1 is SGHRS, CDR2 YFSETQ, per germline. The trim removed 2 bases at V and 1 base at J, leaving 1 base unmatched. CDR3 residues: CASSLLAGGRTDTQYF. The CDR3, as DNA: TGCGCCAGCAGCTTACTAGCGGGGGGGCGCACAGATACGCAGTATTTT.

This clone was detected only once. The chain's CDR3 is CASSLPPFDERDNEQFF. CDR3 bases: TGTGCCAGCAGCTTACCCCCTTTCGATGAGAGGGACAATGAGCAGTTCTTC. The chain recombines TRBV7-9 with TRBJ2-1, with D possibly being TRBD2 (5 bases). In germline, CDR1 is SEHNR, CDR2 FQNEAQ (reference sequence). The CDR3 is 17 residues long. Trimming removed 2 bases from V and 5 bases from J, with 19 bases in between.

The rearrangement joins TRBV9 to TRBJ1-1, with D uncertain. This CDR3 comprises 14 residues. Trimming removed 4 bases at V and 4 bases at J, with 14 bases between. Germline V gene data show CDR1 as SGDLS and CDR2 as YYNGEE. The CDR3 loop is CASSLLRSATEAFF. Written as DNA, the CDR3 is TGTGCCAGCAGCCTGTTACGGTCCGCCACTGAAGCTTTCTTT.

In its sample, this clone was seen a few times. The chain is built from TRBV11-2 and TRBJ2-2, with D perhaps matching TRBD1 (6 bases). Germline V gene lookup returns CDR1 SGHAT and CDR2 FQNNGV. The CDR3 loop spans 16 amino acids. The ends were cut back, 2 bases at V and 0 bases at J, with 10 bases in the middle. The CDR3 here is CASSLPRGPNTGELFF. CDR3 sequence (DNA): TGTGCCAGCAGCTTACCCAGGGGCCCGAACACCGGGGAGCTGTTTTTT.

The rearrangement uses TRBV4-2 and TRBJ2-1; 9 bases line up with TRBD2. The CDR3 consists of 17 residues. V gave up 0 bases and J gave up 9 bases; unmatched junction bases: 12. CDR1 and CDR2 (germline): LGHNA, YNFKEQ. The CDR3 is CASSQDSLAGLASEQFF. The CDR3, as DNA: TGTGCCAGCAGCCAAGATAGTCTAGCGGGGCTCGCAAGTGAGCAGTTCTTC.

V and J are TRBV7-6 and TRBJ2-7; a weak D match, TRBD1 (6 bases). Germline V gene data show CDR1 as SGHVS and CDR2 as FNYEAQ. The germline V and J ends were trimmed by 0 bases and 5 bases, with 8 bases remaining between them. The CDR3 totals 13 residues. The CDR3 DNA sequence: TGTGCCAGCAGCTTAGCTGAGGGGGACGAGCAGTACTTC. It is translated as CASSLAEGDEQYF.

CDR3 DNA sequence: TGTGCCAGCAGCCCCCCGGCCCGAGGGACAGGGCAAGAGACCCAGTACTTC. The encoded protein is CASSPPARGTGQETQYF. This chain links TRBV5-6 with TRBJ2-5; 9 bases align to TRBD1. The CDR3 extends over 17 amino acids. V shed 4 bases, J shed 2 bases, and the junction held 12 bases outside the gene matches. Germline-derived CDR1 and CDR2 are SGHDT and YYEEEE.

This chain links TRBV12-5 with TRBJ2-2; 9 nucleotides line up with TRBD1. V lost 6 bases to trimming and J lost 3 bases; unmatched junction nucleotides: 5. The CDR3 is made up of 15 amino acids. Looked up from germline, CDR1 is LGHNT and CDR2 is FRNRAP. CDR3 protein: CASGVQGAYTGELFF. The CDR3 DNA follows: TGTGCTAGTGGCGTACAGGGGGCGTACACCGGGGAGCTGTTTTTT.

This CDR3 is CASSSGGVGYGYTF. The CDR3 nucleotides read TGCGCCAGCAGCTCAGGGGGAGTCGGCTATGGCTACACCTTC. The chain joins TRBV5-1 to TRBJ1-2; 7 positions agree with TRBD1. V was clipped by 3 bases and J by 4 bases; unmatched bases: 6. CDR1 and CDR2 (germline): SGHRS, YFSETQ. The CDR3 runs to 14 residues.

CDR3 in amino acids: CASSQESRGGYGYTF. The CDR3 nucleotides are TGCGCCAGCAGCCAAGAGTCCCGAGGGGGTTATGGCTACACCTTC. The chain combines TRBV4-3 with TRBJ1-2; possible D gene TRBD1, 6 bases. Trimming took off 0 bases at V and 5 bases at J, with 13 bases between the two ends. CDR3 size: 15 residues. Germline lookup yields CDR1 LGHNA and CDR2 YSLEER.

The chain is built from TRBV5-6 and TRBJ2-5; D is unclear. V shed 4 bases and J shed 5 bases, with 6 bases lying between them. The CDR3 loop spans 11 amino acids. Germline assignment: CDR1 SGHDT and CDR2 YYEEEE. CDR3 in amino acids: CASSLDETQYF. The CDR3 region has the DNA TGTGCCAGCAGCCTAGATGAGACCCAGTACTTC.

V usage is TRBV6-6 and J usage is TRBJ1-6; possibly TRBD1 for D (6 bases). CDR3 length: 16 residues. The V end lost 1 base, the J end lost 8 bases, and 15 bases lay between the germline ends. CDR1 MNHNY and CDR2 SVGAGI come from the germline V gene (reference sequence). CDR3 region: CASSYLSAAGDSPLHF. The CDR3 bases are TGTGCCAGCAGTTACTTATCGGCGGCAGGGGATTCACCCCTCCACTTT.

The CDR3 region is CASSQSVQHQQETQYF. The DNA for the CDR3 is TGCGCCAGCAGTCAATCGGTTCAACACCAACAAGAGACCCAGTACTTC. The chain uses TRBV23-1 and TRBJ2-5; D call uncertain. TRBV23-1 is filed as an ORF, its function uncertain. V was pared by 0 bases and J by 2 bases, with 13 bases between. The CDR3 loop spans 16 amino acids.

This clone occurred a few times. The chain employs TRBV10-2 and TRBJ1-5; D is unresolved. The CDR3 totals 14 residues. CDR1 is WSHSY and CDR2 is SAAADI in the germline V gene. Deletions cut 2 bases from V and 0 bases from J, with 5 bases between. CDR3 nucleotides: TGCGCCAGCAGTGAGAGCCATAGCAATCAGCCCCAGCATTTT. This encodes CASSESHSNQPQHF.

This chain joins TRBV18 and TRBJ2-7; no reliable D call. The CDR3 has 12 amino acids. V lost 3 bases to trimming and J lost 4 bases, with 7 bases between them. Germline V gives CDR1 KGHSH, CDR2 LQKENI. CDR3 DNA: TGTGCCAGCTCACCCCTCGGGTACGAGCAGTACTTC. Its translation: CASSPLGYEQYF.